These 10 T cell receptor beta chains share one sample of origin, sequenced in a study of blood T cell repertoires in COVID-19. Profiled with immunoSEQ multiplex PCR; TCRdb holds only in-frame clones, not every one. The data contain roughly 150,000 clones, 84% of them singletons. The sequenced sample consisted of PBMCs or T cells enriched from blood (not recorded which). The source is a man over 45 in a cohort exposed to, infected with or recovered from COVID-19 (not recorded which).

This rearrangement joins TRBV28 to TRBJ2-6; either TRBD1 or TRBD2 may fit D (6 bases each). The germline V and J ends were trimmed by 6 bases and 2 bases, with 11 bases remaining between them. This CDR3 contains 15 residues. CDR1 MDHEN and CDR2 SYDVKM come from the germline V gene. CDR3 nucleotides: TGTGCCAGCAGCTTAGGGGGGACTGGGGCCAACGTCCTGACTTTC. It codes for CASSLGGTGANVLTF.

The chain carries TRBV28 and TRBJ2-1; TRBD1 is a possible D gene (5 bases). This CDR3 comprises 14 residues. Trimming removed 2 bases at V and 1 base at J, with 6 bases between. Looked up from germline, CDR1 is MDHEN and CDR2 is SYDVKM. The CDR3 DNA is TGTGCCAGCAGTTTAACAGGTTCCTACAATGAGCAGTTCTTC. This sequence encodes CASSLTGSYNEQFF. The whole variable domain, remainder taken from reference TRBV28 and TRBJ2-1, is DVKVTQSSRYLVKRTGEKVFLECVQDMDHENMFWYRQDPGLGLRLIYFSYDVKMKEKGDIPEGYSVSREKKERFSLILESASTNQTSMYLCASSLTGSYNEQFFGPGTRLTVL.

This clone has a count of ten or more. In the same sample, other DNA sequences code for this CDR3. The V and J genes are TRBV27 and TRBJ2-1; no firm D call. The CDR3 is 13 amino acids. Trimming took 2 bases from V and 4 from J, leaving 6 bases between them. The germline V gene has CDR1 MNHEY and CDR2 SMNVEV (reference sequence). The CDR3 here is CASSLAGYNEQFF. CDR3 DNA sequence: TGTGCCAGCAGTTTAGCAGGTTACAATGAGCAGTTCTTC.

V is TRBV27 and J is TRBJ2-5; D is undetermined. This CDR3 has 14 amino acids. Deletions cut 0 bases from V and 5 bases from J, with 10 bases between. Germline CDR1 is MNHEY and CDR2 is SMNVEV (reference sequence). CDR3 sequence reads: CASSLSGSLETQYF. CDR3 nucleotides: TGTGCCAGCAGTTTATCCGGGTCTCTGGAGACCCAGTACTTC.

This clone turned up a few times. The gene calls are TRBV7-2 and TRBJ2-7, with 8 bases that match TRBD1. J lost 5 bases, V lost 6 bases, and 6 bases had no gene match. Germline CDR1 reads SGHTA; CDR2 reads FQGNSA. This CDR3 region has 13 residues. CDR3 amino acids: CASSWTGLDEQYF. The CDR3 DNA reads TGTGCCAGCAGTTGGACAGGGTTGGACGAGCAGTACTTC.

This clone has a count of ten or more. The V gene is TRBV14, the J gene TRBJ2-7; 16 positions match TRBD2. V shed 6 bases, J shed 4 bases, and the junction held 6 bases outside the gene matches. Germline V CDR1 and CDR2: SGHDN, FVKESK. The CDR3 is 16 amino acids. The CDR3 here is CASSTGLAGGTYEQYF. CDR3 bases: TGTGCCAGCAGTACGGGACTAGCGGGAGGGACGTACGAGCAGTACTTC.

This chain links TRBV7-9 with TRBJ2-7, with unresolved D. Germline V gives CDR1 SEHNR, CDR2 FQNEAQ (reference sequence). Trimming took 5 bases from V and 1 from J, leaving 15 bases between them. CDR3 size: 15 residues. This CDR3 is CASSHPRARSYEQYF. As DNA, the CDR3 is TGTGCCAGCAGCCACCCTCGAGCCAGGTCCTACGAGCAGTACTTC.

The chain recombines TRBV6-4 with TRBJ2-1; weak D call: TRBD1 (5 bases). Germline-derived CDR1 and CDR2 are MRHNA and SNTAGT. V dropped 2 bases and J dropped 10 bases, with 12 bases sitting between them. This CDR3 comprises 13 residues. As DNA, the CDR3 is TGTGCCAGCAGTGACGAGACAGCGTCAGAGCAGTTCTTC. The encoded protein is CASSDETASEQFF.

The chain links TRBV5-1 to TRBJ1-6; 8 bases are a match to TRBD1. The CDR3 contains 16 residues. With 2 bases clipped from V and 5 bases from J, the junction kept 6 bases outside the gene matches. CDR1 and CDR2 from the germline V gene are SGHRS and YFSETQ. CDR3 amino acids: CASSFDGDRNNSPLHF. CDR3 in DNA: TGCGCCAGCAGCTTTGACGGGGACAGGAATAATTCACCCCTCCACTTT.

The J gene is TRBJ1-1, the V gene TRBV10-1; D gene unclear. CDR1 WNHNN and CDR2 SYGVQD come from the germline V gene (reference sequence). This CDR3 contains 11 residues. Trimming removed 3 bases at V and 7 bases at J, with 6 bases between. Here the CDR3 reads CASSDGNEAFF. DNA of the CDR3: TGCGCCAGCAGTGACGGTAATGAAGCTTTCTTT.